These 20 T cell receptor beta chains originate from one sample sequenced in a study of cytomegalovirus exposure and HLA in healthy donors. It was with 60 Vbeta and 13 Jbeta primers that the PCR ran. Clones were sequenced by immunoSEQ multiplex PCR, and TCRdb holds only the in-frame ones, with some missing. The sample consists of fewer than 250,000 clones, almost 80% of them appearing once. The specimen sequenced was PBMCs. The receptors come from a male donor in good health and CMV-seronegative.

V usage is TRBV28 and J usage is TRBJ1-2; 9 bases are shared with TRBD1. Germline V CDR1 and CDR2: MDHEN, SYDVKM. CDR3 length equals 15 residues. With V trimmed by 3 bases and J by 4 bases, 6 bases remained unmatched. Here the CDR3 reads CASSFQGQGGYGYTF. The DNA of the CDR3 is TGTGCCAGCAGTTTCCAGGGACAGGGAGGCTATGGCTACACCTTC.

The V call is TRBV10-3, the J call TRBJ2-7; TRBD2 agrees at 10 bases. Germline CDR1 ENHRY, CDR2 SYGVKD. Losses at the gene ends were 2 bases for V and 2 bases for J; bases not matched to a gene: 3. The CDR3 covers 15 residues. The CDR3 nucleotides are TGTGCCATCAGTGAGCCTAGCGGGGGAACCTACGAGCAGTACTTC. This encodes CAISEPSGGTYEQYF.

The chain has TRBV27 and TRBJ2-7, with 8 bases that match TRBD1. Losses at the gene ends were 4 bases for V and 4 bases for J; bases not matched to a gene: 15. This CDR3 contains 17 residues. Germline loops: CDR1 MNHEY, CDR2 SMNVEV (reference sequence). The DNA for the CDR3 is TGTGCCAGCAGTTCGTTCGGGCAGGGGGCGGGTTTGTACGAGCAGTACTTC. Translated: CASSSFGQGAGLYEQYF.

The chain employs TRBV5-6 and TRBJ2-1; 11 bases line up with TRBD2. The V and J ends lost 1 base and 2 bases, in that order; junction bases with no gene match: 8. Per the germline V gene, CDR1 is SGHDT and CDR2 is YYEEEE. This CDR3 is 18 amino acids long. Here the CDR3 DNA reads TGTGCCAGCAGCTTGTATACACTAGCGGGAGATCCCTACAATGAGCAGTTCTTC. It translates to CASSLYTLAGDPYNEQFF.

The gene calls are TRBV4-3 and TRBJ2-5, with 8 positions matching TRBD2. V was pared by 2 bases and J by 6 bases, with 11 bases of the junction left unmatched. CDR1 is LGHNA and CDR2 is YSLEER in the germline V gene. This CDR3 contains 16 residues. CDR3 amino acids: CASSQQLAAVRKTQYF. In DNA, the CDR3 is TGCGCCAGCAGCCAACAACTAGCGGCAGTCCGGAAGACCCAGTACTTC.

The chain combines TRBV11-2 with TRBJ1-6, with 9 bases lining up with TRBD1. V gave up 5 bases and J gave up 8 bases; unmatched junction bases: 4. In germline, CDR1 is SGHAT, CDR2 FQNNGV. This CDR3 comprises 14 residues. The DNA of the CDR3 is TGTGCCAGCAGCGGGACAGGGCAGGATTCACCCCTCCACTTT. This codes for CASSGTGQDSPLHF.

This clone was observed a handful of times. This rearrangement joins TRBV7-9 to TRBJ2-3, with 9 positions matching TRBD1. Looked up from germline, CDR1 is SEHNR and CDR2 is FQNEAQ (reference sequence). V shed 5 bases and J 3 bases; nucleotides not matched to a gene: 12. The CDR3 runs to 17 residues. DNA for the CDR3: TGTGCCAGCAGCACCCAGGGCCGGGACAGGGAAACAGATACGCAGTATTTT. Translation gives CASSTQGRDRETDTQYF.

The V call is TRBV5-1, the J call TRBJ2-3; 11 bases match TRBD1. The CDR3 totals 17 residues. V lost 0 bases and J lost 3; bases outside the gene matches: 6. The germline gives CDR1 SGHRS, CDR2 YFSETQ. CDR3 sequence reads: CASSLVLGQGGTDTQYF. Written as DNA, the CDR3 is TGCGCCAGCAGCTTGGTACTGGGACAGGGGGGTACAGATACGCAGTATTTT.

This clone was seen only once. The rearrangement uses TRBV19 and TRBJ2-1; the match to TRBD1 covers 9 bases. J lost 5 bases, V lost 3 bases, and 5 bases had no gene match. Germline CDR1 LNHDA, CDR2 SQIVND (reference sequence). CDR3 length equals 15 residues. The CDR3 loop reads CASSIYRDRDNEQFF. Written as DNA, the CDR3 is TGTGCCAGTAGTATTTACCGGGACAGGGACAATGAGCAGTTCTTC.

The chain carries TRBV5-6 and TRBJ2-1; 10 bases map to TRBD2. The CDR3 is 15 amino acids. Losses at the gene ends were 2 bases for V and 7 bases for J; bases not matched to a gene: 6. Germline CDR1 reads SGHDT; CDR2 reads YYEEEE. The CDR3 sequence is CASSLQAGGQNEQFF. The CDR3 DNA sequence: TGTGCCAGCAGCTTACAAGCGGGAGGGCAGAATGAGCAGTTCTTC.

This clone was seen once. V gene TRBV5-6 combines with J gene TRBJ1-2; 10 bases agree with TRBD1. Germline CDR1 reads SGHDT; CDR2 reads YYEEEE. The CDR3 consists of 16 residues. The trim removed 0 bases at V and 6 bases at J, leaving 8 bases unmatched. DNA of the CDR3: TGTGCCAGCAGCTTGGCCCCCCGACAGGGGGCTGATGGCTACACCTTC. Amino acid sequence: CASSLAPRQGADGYTF.

The CDR3 DNA follows: TGCGCCAGCAGCCCCCTGGGGGGGGGCCTCGTGCGTGGCTACACCTTC. Its translation is CASSPLGGGLVRGYTF. This chain joins TRBV5-1 and TRBJ1-2; a weak D match, TRBD1 (6 bases). V was cut by 4 bases and J by 7 bases, with 23 bases left in between. Germline V lookup: CDR1 SGHRS, CDR2 YFSETQ. The CDR3 extends over 16 amino acids.

This clone was seen more than once but under ten times. V usage is TRBV4-3 and J usage is TRBJ2-2, with 10 positions matching TRBD2. The CDR3 spans 18 residues. Trimming removed 1 base from V and 2 bases from J; junction bases left unmatched: 7. Germline assignment: CDR1 LGHNA and CDR2 YSLEER. The CDR3 reads CASSQVPVAGGNTGELFF. In nucleotides, the CDR3 is TGCGCCAGCAGCCAAGTCCCAGTAGCGGGGGGCAACACCGGGGAGCTGTTTTTT.

The J gene is TRBJ2-5, the V gene TRBV5-1; maybe TRBD1 (5 bases). The V gene's germline CDR1 is SGHRS and CDR2 YFSETQ. V dropped 1 base and J dropped 5 bases, with 9 bases sitting between them. This CDR3 region has 13 residues. The CDR3 loop is CASSLSRAETQYF. The CDR3 DNA is TGCGCCAGCAGCTTGTCCAGGGCGGAGACCCAGTACTTC. The variable domain in full, completed from reference TRBV5-1 and TRBJ2-5, reads KAGVTQTPRYLIKTRGQQVTLSCSPISGHRSVSWYQQTPGQGLQFLFEYFSETQRNKGNFPGRFSGRQFSNSRSEMNVSTLELGDSALYLCASSLSRAETQYFGPGTRLLVL.

This chain connects TRBV28 to TRBJ1-1, with 11 bases matching TRBD1. The CDR3 loop spans 14 amino acids. The trim removed 6 bases at V and 7 bases at J, leaving 7 bases unmatched. CDR1 MDHEN and CDR2 SYDVKM come from the germline V gene. The CDR3 DNA follows: TGTGCCAGCAGCTGGGGACAGGGGGTGGGTGAAGCTTTCTTT. It translates to CASSWGQGVGEAFF.

The chain's CDR3 is CASRRQGAYTEAFF. The CDR3 DNA reads as TGTGCCAGCAGACGACAGGGGGCCTACACTGAAGCTTTCTTT. This chain connects TRBV7-3 to TRBJ1-1, with 10 bases matching TRBD1. Germline CDR1 SGHTA, CDR2 FQGTGA. CDR3 size: 14 residues. V shed 6 bases, J shed 3 bases, and the junction held 4 bases outside the gene matches.

The CDR3 DNA sequence: TGTGCCAGCTCACCCCGGGCGCGGGACGAGCAGTACTTC. This codes for CASSPRARDEQYF. The rearrangement links TRBV18 to TRBJ2-7, with a weak D call TRBD2 (5 bases). This CDR3 comprises 13 residues. Germline V gene data show CDR1 as KGHSH and CDR2 as LQKENI. V was trimmed by 3 bases and J by 5 bases, leaving 11 bases between them.

This clone was seen a few times. The CDR3 loop is CATSDRRYGYTF. CDR3 sequence (DNA): TGTGCCACCTCGGACAGGAGATATGGCTACACCTTC. The chain employs TRBV19 and TRBJ1-2, with 7 bases aligning to TRBD1. After removal of 10 bases from V and 5 bases from J, the junction contained 7 bases not matched to a gene. Germline-derived CDR1 and CDR2 are LNHDA and SQIVND (reference sequence). The CDR3 length is 12 residues.

The chain carries TRBV28 and TRBJ2-3; 15 bases are shared with TRBD2. Germline V gene data show CDR1 as MDHEN and CDR2 as SYDVKM. CDR3 size: 16 residues. Losses at the gene ends were 5 bases for V and 2 bases for J; bases not matched to a gene: 2. The CDR3 loop reads CASSGTSGRLTDTQYF. The CDR3 coding sequence is TGTGCCAGCAGTGGGACTAGCGGGAGGCTCACAGATACGCAGTATTTT.

The chain uses TRBV6-5 and TRBJ2-5; 7 bases are a match to TRBD1. The CDR3 runs to 13 residues. Looked up from germline, CDR1 is MNHEY and CDR2 is SVGAGI. V gave up 7 bases and J gave up 5 bases; unmatched junction bases: 7. CDR3 nucleotides: TGTGCCAGCATCGCTGACAGGGAGGAGACCCAGTACTTC. Its translation is CASIADREETQYF.